The 7 T cell receptor beta chains reported below all come from one sample, sequenced in a study of technical replicates of blood from several donors. Measured with immunoSEQ multiplex PCR; TCRdb has only the in-frame clones, and not every one. The sample yields nearly 80,000 clones, 80% to 95% seen once. Sequencing was carried out using T cells isolated from PBMCs. The receptors stem from a human donor in good health.

Comment on this clone: The junction departs from germline at one end; a sequencing error may be responsible. The chain recombines TRBV11-3 with TRBJ2-1; D not resolved. The length of the CDR3 is 15 residues. CDR1 is SGHNT and CDR2 is YENEEA in the germline V gene. In DNA, the CDR3 is TGTGCCAGCAGCTTAGTCTATACCTTATACAGTGAGCAGTTCTTC. Translation: CASSLVYTLYSEQFF.

V is TRBV5-1 and J is TRBJ2-7; no definite D call. CDR3 size: 15 residues. Germline V CDR1 and CDR2: SGHRS, YFSETQ. V shed 0 bases and J shed 0 bases, with 10 bases lying between them. The CDR3 nucleotides read TGCGCCAGCAGCTTGGCCGATCCACTCTCCTACGAGCAGTACTTC. Amino acid sequence: CASSLADPLSYEQYF.

A single count supports this clone. The V gene is TRBV7-8, the J gene TRBJ2-2; 8 bases fit TRBD2. The germline CDR1 and CDR2 sequences are SGHVS and FQNEAQ. CDR3 length: 16 amino acids. V gave up 1 base and J gave up 7 bases; unmatched junction bases: 8. CDR3 residues: CASSLEGSGVFGELFF. The CDR3 coding sequence is TGTGCCAGCAGCTTAGAGGGTAGCGGGGTCTTCGGGGAGCTGTTTTTT. The full variable domain, rest sourced from reference TRBV7-8 and TRBJ2-2, is GAGVSQSPRYKVAKRGQDVALRCDPISGHVSLFWYQQALGQGPEFLTYFQNEAQLDKSGLPSDRFFAERPEGSVSTLKIQRTQQEDSAVYLCASSLEGSGVFGELFFGEGSRLTVL.

This clone was counted a single time. J is TRBJ2-1 and V is TRBV11-3; 15 nucleotides align to TRBD2. Trimming cost V 0 bases and J 16 bases; bases outside gene matches: 7. CDR1 is SGHNT, CDR2 YENEEA, per germline. The CDR3 totals 15 residues. CDR3 in amino acids: CASSLEGLAGGPLFF. CDR3 DNA sequence: TGTGCCAGCAGCTTAGAAGGACTAGCGGGAGGGCCTCTTTTCTTC. The entire variable domain, with the rest obtained from reference TRBV11-3 and TRBJ2-1, is as follows: EAGVVQSPRYKIIEKKQPVAFWCNPISGHNTLYWYLQNLGQGPELLIRYENEEAVDDSQLPKDRFSAERLKGVDSTLKIQPAELGDSAVYLCASSLEGLAGGPLFFGPGTRLTVL.

This clone has a single count. The chain joins TRBV30 to TRBJ2-7; the D gene is possibly TRBD1 (5 bases). The CDR3 totals 13 residues. Germline V CDR1 and CDR2: GTSNPN, SVGIG (reference sequence). Trimming cost V 0 bases and J 6 bases, with 12 bases left between them. The DNA of the CDR3 is TGTGCCTGGAGTGTACAGGTAGCAAGCGAGCAGTACTTC. Translation gives CAWSVQVASEQYF.

The sample holds one count of this clone. The rearrangement links TRBV5-4 to TRBJ2-2; 9 bases line up with TRBD2. This CDR3 contains 15 residues. After removal of 4 bases from V and 1 base from J, the junction contained 2 bases not matched to a gene. CDR1 and CDR2 from the germline V gene are SGHNT and YYREEE (reference sequence). The CDR3 DNA is TGTGCCAGCAGCCGTAGCGGGGGGAACACCGGGGAGCTGTTTTTT. It translates to CASSRSGGNTGELFF.

This chain joins TRBV5-6 and TRBJ2-7, with 14 bases fitting TRBD2. This CDR3 is built from 14 residues. CDR1 is SGHDT and CDR2 is YYEEEE in the germline V gene. V lost 4 bases to trimming and J lost 9 bases; unmatched junction nucleotides: 6. The CDR3 DNA is TGTGCCAGCAGCGCGGGACTAGCGGGAGAAGGGCAGTACTTC. Residues: CASSAGLAGEGQYF.